What follows are 20 T cell receptor beta chains derived from one specimen sequenced in a study of CD8 T cells in ankylosing spondylitis. TCRdb reprocessed the 5' RACE reads via MiXCR and lists one record per CDR3 protein. The table lists about 400,000 distinct CDR3 sequences, 20% of them singletons. Sequenced: blood, either unsorted or a sorted T cell fraction (not recorded which). The receptors stem from a male donor with ankylosing spondylitis or in good health (not recorded which).

This clonotype was picked up a small number of times. The CDR3 DNA follows: TGTGCCAGCACCGTTGACGCAGGGTACTACGAGCAGTACTTC. As protein: CASTVDAGYYEQYF. The chain has TRBV6-1 and TRBJ2-7, with D perhaps TRBD1 (5 bases). The CDR3 runs 14 residues. Trimming removed 7 bases from V and 3 bases from J, with 16 bases in between. Germline CDR1 MNHNS, CDR2 SASEGT.

This clonotype has just a few counts. This chain joins TRBV20-1 and TRBJ1-2; D unclear. CDR1 DFQATT and CDR2 SNEGSKA come from the germline V gene (reference sequence). V lost 5 bases, J lost 6 bases, and 13 bases lay in between. The CDR3 length is 12 residues. The CDR3 spells CSAPTAYNGYTF. CDR3 DNA sequence: TGCAGTGCTCCCACAGCGTATAATGGCTACACCTTC.

This clonotype was detected a few times. The chain recombines TRBV5-6 with TRBJ1-5, with D hard to call. V was trimmed by 2 bases and J by 1 base, leaving 7 bases between them. The germline V gene encodes CDR1 SGHDT and CDR2 YYEEEE. The CDR3 has 14 amino acids. CDR3 amino acids: CASSFPGSNQPQHF. The CDR3 coding sequence is TGTGCCAGCAGCTTTCCCGGCAGCAATCAGCCCCAGCATTTT.

Only a few counts were recorded for this clonotype. V is TRBV9 and J is TRBJ2-3; no firm D call. CDR1 and CDR2 (germline): SGDLS, YYNGEE. The CDR3 extends over 14 amino acids. V was cut by 1 base and J by 1 base, with 7 bases left in between. CDR3 residues: CASSVRSGTDTQYF. The CDR3 DNA follows: TGTGCCAGCAGCGTACGTTCAGGCACAGATACGCAGTATTTT.

The chain uses TRBV11-2 and TRBJ2-5; no definite D call. The CDR3 is 14 amino acids. V was trimmed by 1 base and J by 3 bases, leaving 9 bases between them. Per the germline V gene, CDR1 is SGHAT and CDR2 is FQNNGV. Here the CDR3 DNA reads TGTGCCAGCAGCTTAGTTGTGGACGAAGAGACCCAGTACTTC. As protein: CASSLVVDEETQYF.

The chain links TRBV6-1 to TRBJ2-3; TRBD2 is a possible D gene (5 bases). CDR1 and CDR2 from the germline V gene are MNHNS and SASEGT. This CDR3 is built from 13 residues. Trimming removed 5 bases from V and 5 bases from J, with 11 bases in between. The CDR3: CASSPLLVDTQYF. In DNA, the CDR3 is TGTGCCAGCAGTCCGCTACTAGTAGATACGCAGTATTTT.

V and J are TRBV27 and TRBJ2-1, with 7 bases matching TRBD2. The CDR3 loop spans 15 amino acids. Losses at the gene ends were 4 bases for V and 4 bases for J; bases not matched to a gene: 7. Germline V CDR1 and CDR2: MNHEY, SMNVEV (reference sequence). The CDR3 DNA reads TGTGCCAGCAGTTCCTCTCCGGGGGGTTACAATGAGCAGTTCTTC. Translating gives CASSSSPGGYNEQFF.

The genes are TRBV9 and TRBJ2-5; TRBD1 or TRBD2 may be the D gene (5 bases each). V dropped 0 bases and J dropped 5 bases, with 17 bases sitting between them. The germline V gene has CDR1 SGDLS and CDR2 YYNGEE. The CDR3 length is 16 residues. The CDR3 DNA sequence: TGTGCCAGCAGCGTAGCCGGACTTCGGGGCGGGGAGACCCAGTACTTC. This translates into CASSVAGLRGGETQYF.

This chain joins TRBV10-2 and TRBJ2-7, with TRBD1 matching over 8 bases. This CDR3 comprises 18 residues. Germline trimming cut 0 bases from V and 0 bases from J; bases unmatched to any gene: 10. Germline loops: CDR1 WSHSY, CDR2 SAAADI. This CDR3 is CASSESAMRTGSSYEQYF. In nucleotides, the CDR3 is TGCGCCAGCAGTGAGTCTGCGATGCGGACAGGGAGCTCCTACGAGCAGTACTTC.

There are a few counts of this clonotype. The CDR3 region is CASSQDLWPSGGHAISTDTQYF. The CDR3 DNA sequence: TGTGCCAGCAGCCAAGACCTGTGGCCTAGCGGGGGTCACGCAATAAGCACAGATACGCAGTATTTT. The V gene is TRBV4-2, the J gene TRBJ2-3, with 10 bases lining up with TRBD2. Germline V lookup: CDR1 LGHNA, CDR2 YNFKEQ. This CDR3 has 22 residues. The V gene end was trimmed by 0 bases and the J gene end by 0 bases; junction bases not matched to a gene: 18.

The CDR3 loop is CASKKQGTPYNEQFF. The CDR3 DNA is TGTGCCAGCAAAAAACAGGGAACCCCCTACAATGAGCAGTTCTTC. V usage is TRBV28 and J usage is TRBJ2-1; TRBD1 is a possible D gene (6 bases). Germline CDR1 is MDHEN and CDR2 is SYDVKM. The V end was cut by 7 bases, the J end by 2 bases, with 15 bases between. The CDR3 extends over 15 amino acids. Combining the CDR3 with reference TRBV28 and TRBJ2-1 gives the whole variable domain DVKVTQSSRYLVKRTGEKVFLECVQDMDHENMFWYRQDPGLGLRLIYFSYDVKMKEKGDIPEGYSVSREKKERFSLILESASTNQTSMYLCASKKQGTPYNEQFFGPGTRLTVL.

V and J are TRBV28 and TRBJ2-1, with 9 nucleotides matching TRBD1. The V gene's germline CDR1 is MDHEN and CDR2 SYDVKM. The CDR3 spans 16 residues. Trimming took 1 base from V and 2 from J; bases not matched to a gene: 3. CDR3 region: CASSLFGQGTYNEQFF. The DNA for the CDR3 is TGTGCCAGCAGTTTATTCGGACAGGGGACCTACAATGAGCAGTTCTTC.

This clonotype was found a few times. The chain carries TRBV20-1 and TRBJ2-7, with 7 bases that match TRBD1. V lost 4 bases to trimming and J lost 2 bases; unmatched junction nucleotides: 8. Germline V CDR1 and CDR2: DFQATT, SNEGSKA (reference sequence). The CDR3 totals 14 residues. The CDR3 region has the DNA TGCAGTGCTACCCCCCGCGACAGGGCCTACGAGCAGTACTTC. Its protein product is CSATPRDRAYEQYF.

This clonotype was found a few times. The CDR3 DNA follows: TGCGCCAGCAGCCAAGGGTGGGCAACCAGGAGCTCCTACGAGCAGTACTTC. Translation gives CASSQGWATRSSYEQYF. The chain carries TRBV4-1 and TRBJ2-7; D call uncertain. Trimming stripped 1 base from V and 0 bases from J, with 16 bases between. The CDR3 runs to 17 residues. Germline CDR1 reads MGHRA; CDR2 reads YSYEKL.

The J gene is TRBJ2-6, the V gene TRBV20-1; 14 bases line up with TRBD2. V dropped 0 bases and J dropped 0; count of bases not matched to a gene: 13. Germline values: CDR1 DFQATT, CDR2 SNEGSKA (reference sequence). The CDR3 has 22 amino acids. CDR3: CSARDHFPGLAGDLSGANVLTF. CDR3 nucleotide sequence: TGCAGTGCTAGAGACCACTTCCCGGGACTAGCGGGGGACCTCTCTGGGGCCAACGTCCTGACTTTC.

This clonotype has just a few counts. The V gene is TRBV14, the J gene TRBJ2-7; TRBD2 is a possible D gene (5 bases). The CDR3 totals 15 residues. V was cut by 1 base and J by 2 bases, with 12 bases left in between. Germline CDR1 and CDR2: SGHDN and FVKESK. CDR3 sequence: CASSQGTEVTYEQYF. Here the CDR3 DNA reads TGTGCCAGCAGCCAAGGGACGGAGGTAACCTACGAGCAGTACTTC.

This clonotype was picked up a small number of times. V gene TRBV28 combines with J gene TRBJ2-2; no reliable D call. The CDR3 covers 11 residues. V was pared by 5 bases and J by 6 bases, with 4 bases between. The germline CDR1 and CDR2 sequences are MDHEN and SYDVKM. CDR3 in amino acids: CASSNAGELFF. The CDR3 nucleotides are TGTGCCAGCAGTAATGCCGGGGAGCTGTTTTTT.

The table lists this clonotype with a few counts. The chain is built from TRBV29-1 and TRBJ2-5; 7 nucleotides align to TRBD1. Germline loops: CDR1 SQVTM, CDR2 ANQGSEA. The CDR3 has 13 residues. J gave up 0 bases and V 6 bases, and 4 bases lay outside the gene matches. The CDR3 protein is CSVPTGYQETQYF. The CDR3 DNA reads as TGCAGCGTCCCGACAGGGTACCAAGAGACCCAGTACTTC.

This clonotype appeared a few times. The chain recombines TRBV4-1 with TRBJ2-7; D unclear. Germline values: CDR1 MGHRA, CDR2 YSYEKL. V was clipped by 1 base and J by 5 bases, with 15 bases between them. CDR3 length: 15 residues. The chain's CDR3 is CASSQGAAIVDEQYF. The CDR3 DNA follows: TGCGCCAGCAGCCAAGGGGCGGCTATCGTGGACGAGCAGTACTTC.

The chain has TRBV10-3 and TRBJ2-3; tentatively, D is TRBD2 (6 bases). The V gene lost 8 bases and the J gene lost 9 bases, with 21 bases spanning the gap. The CDR3 totals 14 residues. CDR1 is ENHRY and CDR2 is SYGVKD in the germline V gene. CDR3 bases: TGTGCCATCTGGGGGGACCCCCTCGGTGACACGCAGTATTTT. Translating gives CAIWGDPLGDTQYF.